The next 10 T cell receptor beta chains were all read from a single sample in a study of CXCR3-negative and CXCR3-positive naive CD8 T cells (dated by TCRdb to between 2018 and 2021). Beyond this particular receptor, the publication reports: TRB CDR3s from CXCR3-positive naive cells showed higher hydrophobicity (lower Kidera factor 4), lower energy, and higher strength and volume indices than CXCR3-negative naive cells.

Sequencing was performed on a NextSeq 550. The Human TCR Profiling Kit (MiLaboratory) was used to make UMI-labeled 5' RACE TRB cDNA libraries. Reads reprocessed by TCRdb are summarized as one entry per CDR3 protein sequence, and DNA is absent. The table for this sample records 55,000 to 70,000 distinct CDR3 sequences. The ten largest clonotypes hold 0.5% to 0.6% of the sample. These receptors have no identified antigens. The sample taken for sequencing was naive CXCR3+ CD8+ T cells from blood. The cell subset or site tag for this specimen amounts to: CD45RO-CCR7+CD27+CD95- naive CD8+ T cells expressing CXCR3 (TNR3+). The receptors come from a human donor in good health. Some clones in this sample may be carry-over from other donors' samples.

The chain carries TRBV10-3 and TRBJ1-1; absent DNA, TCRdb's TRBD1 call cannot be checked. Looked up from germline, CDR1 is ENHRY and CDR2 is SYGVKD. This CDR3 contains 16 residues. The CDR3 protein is CAISVVDRGPNTEAFF.

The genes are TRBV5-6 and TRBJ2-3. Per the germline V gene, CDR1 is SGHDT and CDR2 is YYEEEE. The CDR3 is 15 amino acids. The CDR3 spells CASSLGSSTTDTQYF.

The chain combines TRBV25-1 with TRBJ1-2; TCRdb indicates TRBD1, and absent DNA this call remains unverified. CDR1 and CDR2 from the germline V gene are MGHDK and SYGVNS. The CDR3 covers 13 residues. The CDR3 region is CASSGWTGNGYTF.

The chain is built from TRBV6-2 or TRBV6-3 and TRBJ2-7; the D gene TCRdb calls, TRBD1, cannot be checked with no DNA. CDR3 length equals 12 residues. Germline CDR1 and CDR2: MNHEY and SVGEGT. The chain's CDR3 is CASSYGTNEQYF.

CDR3 amino acids: CSARGTGSNEQFF. The rearrangement uses TRBV20-1 and TRBJ2-1; absent DNA, TCRdb's TRBD1 call cannot be checked. Germline-derived CDR1 and CDR2 are DFQATT and SNEGSKA (reference sequence). CDR3 length: 13 residues.

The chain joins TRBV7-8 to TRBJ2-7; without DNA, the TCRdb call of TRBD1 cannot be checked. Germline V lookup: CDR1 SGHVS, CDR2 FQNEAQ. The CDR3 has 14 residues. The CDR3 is CASIPERFSYEQYF.

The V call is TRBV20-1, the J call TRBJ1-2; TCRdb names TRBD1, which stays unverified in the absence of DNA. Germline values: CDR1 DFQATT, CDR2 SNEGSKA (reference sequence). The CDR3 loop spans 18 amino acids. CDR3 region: CSASFFRDRELLGYGYTF.

The CDR3 here is CASRFLTGPVYEQYF. The chain is built from TRBV28 and TRBJ2-7; TCRdb picks TRBD2, but there is no DNA to check that call. The germline gives CDR1 MDHEN, CDR2 SYDVKM. The CDR3 consists of 15 residues.

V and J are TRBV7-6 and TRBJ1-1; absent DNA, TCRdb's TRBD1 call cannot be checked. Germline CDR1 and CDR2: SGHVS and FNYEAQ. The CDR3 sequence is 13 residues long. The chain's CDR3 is CAGRTGWNTEAFF.

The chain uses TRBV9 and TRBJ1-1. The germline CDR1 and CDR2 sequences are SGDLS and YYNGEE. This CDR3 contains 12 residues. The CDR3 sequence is CASSAKGTEAFF.